One TCR beta chain is described in this entry. Trimming took off 7 bases at V and 4 bases at J, with 23 bases between the two ends. Germline V CDR1 and CDR2: SQVTM, ANQGSEA. The CDR3 contains 16 residues. The source of the sample is a study of CD8 T cells in Susac syndrome. An input of about 0.5 to 1 ug of RNA was subjected to reverse transcription using random hexamers. By means of immunoSEQ multiplex PCR, TCR beta CDR3 spanning 54 Vbeta and 13 Jbeta underwent amplification. TCRdb re-called the immunoSEQ multiplex PCR reads with MiXCR, one entry per CDR3 protein. Of approximately 76,000 distinct CDR3 sequences in the sample, about 94% were seen once. The sequenced target, TCR beta, came from blood CD8+ and CD4+ T cells.

This chain connects TRBV29-1 to TRBJ2-1; perhaps TRBD2 as D (5 bases). The TCR comes from a human donor with multiple sclerosis. Sequencing was carried out using CD8+ T cells from PBMCs. The CDR3 sequence is CSAAGDETKPYNEQFF. CDR3 DNA: TGCAGCGCCGCGGGCGACGAGACTAAACCTTACAATGAGCAGTTCTTC.